This T cell receptor beta chain was sequenced during a study of blood T cells in healthy people across ages. General study points: CMV status of donors was not determined, possibly confounding expanded clonotype changes.

The CDR3 runs 15 residues. V was cut by 10 bases and J by 2 bases, with 19 bases left in between. Per the germline V gene, CDR1 is MDHEN and CDR2 is SYDVKM. Using a J-beta primer mix together with a sample-barcoded 5' primer, a second PCR was run for about 7 to 12 cycles. TCRdb re-analysed the 5' RACE reads in MiXCR, keeping a single row per CDR3 protein. The table includes approximately 960,000 distinct CDR3 sequences, around 29% detected once. Note on this clonotype: What it binds is not known.

This sample also belongs to another study, concerning T cells of mothers and their children. According to that study: The study obtained over 9 million TCR beta CDR3 reads per mother and a few million per child.

The rearrangement joins TRBV28 to TRBJ2-3; D possibly corresponds to TRBD1 (6 bases). This TCR came from a woman aged 40-49 years in good health. Sequencing was done on a sample of blood. CDR3 in amino acids: CATRNRVQFTDTQYF. Written as DNA, the CDR3 is TGTGCCACCAGAAACAGGGTCCAATTCACAGATACGCAGTATTTT.